This entry lists 6 T cell receptor beta chains sequenced from one sample in a study of blood T cells in healthy people across ages. A second PCR, run for about 6 to 11 cycles, used a sample-barcoded 5' primer plus a J-beta primer mix. TCRdb reprocessed the 5' RACE reads via MiXCR and lists one record per CDR3 protein. The table has approximately 880,000 distinct CDR3 sequences, roughly 52% seen once. The sequencing sample was made of blood. Source of these receptors: a man in his thirties or forties in good health.

This clonotype was found once. J is TRBJ2-1 and V is TRBV6-6; 8 bases map to TRBD1. Germline V gene lookup returns CDR1 MNHNY and CDR2 SVGAGI (reference sequence). The CDR3 spans 14 residues. After removal of 7 bases from V and 8 bases from J, the junction contained 10 bases not matched to a gene. For the CDR3, the DNA is TGTGCCAGCAAAGGAGCAGGGGGCCGGCATGAGCAGTTCTTC. This sequence encodes CASKGAGGRHEQFF.

The V call is TRBV18, the J call TRBJ1-2; 11 nucleotides line up with TRBD1. The CDR3 has 17 amino acids. V was clipped by 4 bases and J by 6 bases; unmatched bases: 13. The germline CDR1 and CDR2 sequences are KGHSH and LQKENI. CDR3 sequence: CASSRDTPGQGGNGYTF. CDR3 coding DNA: TGTGCCAGCTCACGAGATACGCCGGGACAGGGGGGAAATGGCTACACCTTC.

This clonotype was counted a few times. The chain links TRBV12-3 or TRBV12-4 to TRBJ2-3, with 9 nucleotides matching TRBD2. The CDR3 has 16 residues. Trimming at V came to 4 bases and at J to 2 bases, leaving 7 bases not matched to a gene. The CDR3, as DNA: TGTGCCAGCAGTTCCCCGACTAGCGGTGACACAGATACGCAGTATTTT. It is translated as CASSSPTSGDTDTQYF.

The rearrangement links TRBV20-1 to TRBJ2-5, with 12 bases aligning to TRBD2. Germline V gene sequence: CDR1 DFQATT, CDR2 SNEGSKA (reference sequence). The V segment lost 3 bases and the J segment 2 bases; nucleotides outside the gene matches: 7. CDR3 length: 16 amino acids. The CDR3 nucleotides are TGCAGTGCTAGCCACCTAGCGGGGGGGCCTCAAGAGACCCAGTACTTC. It is translated as CSASHLAGGPQETQYF.

The V and J genes are TRBV20-1 and TRBJ2-1; TRBD2 aligns across 16 bases. The trim removed 3 bases at V and 12 bases at J, leaving 11 bases unmatched. Germline values: CDR1 DFQATT, CDR2 SNEGSKA (reference sequence). The CDR3 is 16 residues long. CDR3 in DNA: TGCAGTGCTAGCGGGACTAGCGGGAGGGCCCGGTTCGGGCAGTTCTTC. Residues: CSASGTSGRARFGQFF.

This clonotype came up a few times. This chain joins TRBV6-1 and TRBJ2-3; D is unresolved. V was clipped by 4 bases and J by 1 base, with 12 bases between them. CDR3 length equals 15 residues. Germline V gene lookup returns CDR1 MNHNS and CDR2 SASEGT. This CDR3 is CASSVGLYGTDTQYF. The DNA for the CDR3 is TGTGCCAGCAGTGTAGGTCTATACGGCACAGATACGCAGTATTTT.